This T cell receptor beta chain originates from a study of blood T cell repertoires in COVID-19. Study background: Some COVID-19 samples were acute and others convalescent; all came from the United States, Italy and Spain. From T cells, B-cell-depleted T cells, or PBMCs came the material, which was cDNA or gDNA.

Original handling: The assay estimated nucleated cells by amplifying reference gene primers. Assay used: immunoSEQ multiplex PCR; TCRdb lists only in-frame clones, some missing. The V and J calls and the clone size are those of that table, but D and trimming were determined from the DNA. The repertoire holds about 670,000 clones, with just under 90% as singletons. The V segment lost 4 bases and the J segment 5 bases; nucleotides outside the gene matches: 9. The CDR3 covers 15 residues. The germline V gene has CDR1 KGHDR and CDR2 SFDVKD. The sequenced sample consisted of peripheral blood. The V call is TRBV24-1, the J call TRBJ1-1, with TRBD1 matching 7 bases. The TCR comes from a woman between 18 and 29 years old with acute or convalescent COVID-19. The CDR3 DNA sequence: TGTGCCACCAGTGAGTCTTACAGGGGAGTTACTGAAGCTTTCTTT. As protein: CATSESYRGVTEAFF.